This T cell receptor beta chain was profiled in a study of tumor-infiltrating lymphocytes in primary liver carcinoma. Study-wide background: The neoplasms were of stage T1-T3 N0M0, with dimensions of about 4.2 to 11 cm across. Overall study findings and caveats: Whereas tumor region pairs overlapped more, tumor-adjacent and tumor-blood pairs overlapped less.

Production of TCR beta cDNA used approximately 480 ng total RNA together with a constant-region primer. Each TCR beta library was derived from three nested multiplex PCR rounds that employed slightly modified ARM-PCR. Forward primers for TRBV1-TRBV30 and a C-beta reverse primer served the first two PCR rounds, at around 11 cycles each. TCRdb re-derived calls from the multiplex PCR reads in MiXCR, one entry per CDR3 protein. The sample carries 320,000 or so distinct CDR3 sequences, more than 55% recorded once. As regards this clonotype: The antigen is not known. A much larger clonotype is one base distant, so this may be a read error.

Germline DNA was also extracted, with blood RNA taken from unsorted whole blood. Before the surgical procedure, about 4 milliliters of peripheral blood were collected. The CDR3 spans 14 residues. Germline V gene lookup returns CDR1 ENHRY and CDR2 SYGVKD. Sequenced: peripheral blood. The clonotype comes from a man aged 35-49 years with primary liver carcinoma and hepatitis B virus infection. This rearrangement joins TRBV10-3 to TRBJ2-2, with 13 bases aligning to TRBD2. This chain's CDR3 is CATGTSGNTEELFF. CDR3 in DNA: TGTGCCACCGGGACTAGCGGGAACACCGAGGAGCTGTTTTTT.